This TCR beta chain was captured in a study of beta chain features in type 1 diabetes. The study, taken as a whole, reports: Cells carrying high TCR expression could end up over-represented when cDNA is sequenced. More deletions and fewer insertions at VDJ junctions were seen in type 1 diabetes patients.

This clone was observed a handful of times. Its antigen is as yet unknown. The same CDR3 can be traced to other DNA sequences in this sample. The V and J ends lost 0 bases and 0 bases respectively, with 3 bases between them. CDR3 length: 13 residues. Germline V gene lookup returns CDR1 GTSNPN and CDR2 SVGIG (reference sequence). Sequencing targeted expressed TCRB transcripts, as all isolated RNA had been reverse transcribed. Produced via immunoSEQ multiplex PCR; TCRdb's table is partial and in-frame only. The profile shows hundreds of thousands of clones, 30% of them singletons. The chain uses TRBV30 and TRBJ2-1; no definite D call. The sample was naive CD4+ T cells from blood. The receptor comes from a man between 18 and 29 years old in good health. The CDR3 region has the DNA TGTGCCTGGAGTGTGGACTCCTACAATGAGCAGTTCTTC. As protein: CAWSVDSYNEQFF.